This record looks at one T cell receptor (beta chain) sequence and its context. Its cognate antigen is unknown. The study reverse transcribed the entire isolated RNA, so it sequenced expressed TCRB transcripts. Data came from immunoSEQ multiplex PCR; TCRdb stores just in-frame clones and leaves some out. The sample has hundreds of thousands of clones; about 29% are singletons. Germline V gives CDR1 SGHRS, CDR2 YFSETQ. The CDR3 is made up of 13 amino acids. V was cut by 4 bases and J by 4 bases, with 9 bases left in between. This record comes from a study of beta chain features in type 1 diabetes. The study, taken as a whole, reports: Across all four CD4+ subsets, people with type 1 diabetes showed modestly shorter TCRB CDR3s. The analysis here could not establish whether HLA type shapes TCRB rearrangement. Among patients, naive, central memory and Treg TCRB repertoires appeared more similar than among healthy donors.

Without exception, sorted populations had purity beyond 98%. The sample taken for sequencing was naive CD4+ T cells from blood. The sequence derives from a man younger than 35 in good health. The chain uses TRBV5-1 and TRBJ1-5; no reliable D call. The CDR3 is CASSQTPNQPQHF. In nucleotides, the CDR3 is TGCGCCAGCAGCCAAACTCCGAATCAGCCCCAGCATTTT.